Below, 17 T cell receptor beta chains from the same sample are listed, as sequenced in a study of T cell responses to AZD1222 COVID-19 vaccine. Only in-frame clones appear in the TCRdb table, and some are missing; sequencing was by immunoSEQ multiplex PCR. The sample yields 140,000 or so clones, 89% seen once. Sequences were derived from peripheral blood, sampled on day 0 of AZD1222 vaccination. Receptors were obtained from an adult in good health.

The chain carries TRBV21-1 and TRBJ2-1. TRBV21-1 is reported as a pseudogene. This CDR3 spans 13 amino acids. The CDR3 DNA is TGTGCCAGCGCAGCCCTCTTCTGGAATGAGCAGTTCTTC. Protein sequence: CASAALFWNEQFF.

The chain is built from TRBV19 and TRBJ2-7, with no clear D. CDR3 length: 15 residues. Between the trimmed V and J ends, which lost 1 base and 2 bases, there was a span of 12 bases. Germline-derived CDR1 and CDR2 are LNHDA and SQIVND (reference sequence). CDR3 sequence (DNA): TGTGCCAGTAGTATAGGCCTGGAGTCCACCTACGAGCAGTACTTC. Translation gives CASSIGLESTYEQYF.

This sequence joins TRBV25-1 and TRBJ2-7; unclear D gene. Germline V gives CDR1 MGHDK, CDR2 SYGVNS. The length of the CDR3 is 12 residues. Trimming pared 1 base from V and 3 bases from J, leaving 4 bases between. CDR3 loop: CASSESSYEQYF. The CDR3 nucleotides read TGTGCCAGCAGTGAATCCAGCTACGAGCAGTACTTC.

The chain has TRBV27 and TRBJ1-2; no clear D gene. Germline lookup yields CDR1 MNHEY and CDR2 SMNVEV (reference sequence). CDR3 length: 16 amino acids. V dropped 0 bases and J dropped 7 bases, with 18 bases sitting between them. CDR3 protein: CASSLSPSSRVGGYTF. The CDR3 DNA follows: TGTGCCAGCAGTTTATCACCCTCCAGCCGGGTAGGTGGCTACACCTTC.

This rearrangement joins TRBV2 to TRBJ2-5; perhaps D is TRBD1 or TRBD2 (5 bases each). The CDR3 loop spans 15 amino acids. V was clipped by 3 bases and J by 1 base, with 12 bases between them. Germline assignment: CDR1 SNHLY and CDR2 FYNNEI. The CDR3 DNA reads TGTGCCAGCAGTGATTGGGCAGGGACCCAAGAGACCCAGTACTTC. Its translation is CASSDWAGTQETQYF.

This clone was counted only a few times. The chain carries TRBV5-1 and TRBJ2-7; either TRBD1 or TRBD2 may supply D (5 bases each). This CDR3 has 14 amino acids. The V end lost 4 bases, the J end lost 1 base, and 12 bases lay between the germline ends. In germline, CDR1 is SGHRS, CDR2 YFSETQ. CDR3 nucleotide sequence: TGCGCCAGCAGCATCCGGGACGGTTCCTACGAGCAGTACTTC. Protein: CASSIRDGSYEQYF.

The chain is built from TRBV28 and TRBJ1-5; 8 bases match TRBD1. After removal of 3 bases from V and 2 bases from J, the junction contained 3 bases not matched to a gene. The CDR3 covers 15 residues. Germline loops: CDR1 MDHEN, CDR2 SYDVKM. The CDR3 DNA sequence: TGTGCCAGCAGTTTCTACAGGGGGGGCAATCAGCCCCAGCATTTT. Translation gives CASSFYRGGNQPQHF.

This chain connects TRBV5-1 to TRBJ1-1; D perhaps matches TRBD1 (5 bases). The germline CDR1 and CDR2 sequences are SGHRS and YFSETQ. The CDR3 is made up of 15 amino acids. Trimming took 2 bases from V and 3 from J, leaving 14 bases between them. The CDR3 spells CASSLGNGGYTEAFF. The CDR3 nucleotides are TGCGCCAGCAGCTTAGGGAATGGGGGGTACACTGAAGCTTTCTTT. Drawing the rest from reference TRBV5-1 and TRBJ1-1, the complete variable domain is KAGVTQTPRYLIKTRGQQVTLSCSPISGHRSVSWYQQTPGQGLQFLFEYFSETQRNKGNFPGRFSGRQFSNSRSEMNVSTLELGDSALYLCASSLGNGGYTEAFFGQGTRLTVV.

The CDR3 loop is CASSTGQSRNYGYTF. DNA of the CDR3: TGCGCCAGCAGCACCGGACAGTCGCGTAACTATGGCTACACCTTC. The V call is TRBV5-1, the J call TRBJ1-2, with D perhaps TRBD1 (6 bases). The CDR3 is made up of 15 amino acids. Germline V gene data show CDR1 as SGHRS and CDR2 as YFSETQ. V lost 4 bases to trimming and J lost 1 base, with 14 bases between them.

The rearrangement links TRBV6-6 to TRBJ1-5; 8 bases match TRBD1. The CDR3 contains 15 residues. The J segment lost 2 bases and the V segment lost 7 bases, leaving 7 bases of the junction unmatched. From germline, CDR1 is MNHNY and CDR2 SVGAGI (reference sequence). CDR3 sequence (DNA): TGTGCCAGCACCTCACAGGGGGATCGCAATCAGCCCCAGCATTTT. Protein: CASTSQGDRNQPQHF.

The V call is TRBV5-8, the J call TRBJ2-1; unclear D gene. The length of the CDR3 is 20 residues. V was pared by 1 base and J by 2 bases, with 25 bases between. Germline loops: CDR1 SGHTS, CDR2 YDEGEE. For the CDR3, the DNA is TGTGCCAGCAGCTTGTCGGAGATTCCTGTCTTTGAAATCACCTACAATGAGCAGTTCTTC. Its protein product is CASSLSEIPVFEITYNEQFF.

This chain uses TRBV15 with TRBJ2-7, with 8 bases identical to TRBD1. Germline V gene lookup returns CDR1 LNHNV and CDR2 YYDKDF (reference sequence). Unmatched junction bases numbered 16, after V lost 0 bases and J lost 6 bases. The length of the CDR3 is 18 residues. CDR3 sequence reads: CATSRDLAAQGAFIEQYF. CDR3 nucleotides: TGTGCCACCAGCAGAGATCTAGCCGCCCAGGGGGCGTTTATCGAGCAGTACTTC.

The chain links TRBV19 to TRBJ1-2; no clear D. CDR1 and CDR2 (germline): LNHDA, SQIVND (reference sequence). This CDR3 region has 12 residues. Trimming removed 7 bases at V and 2 bases at J, with 8 bases between. CDR3 bases: TGTGCCAGTATGGGGTCGAACTATGGCTACACCTTC. It encodes CASMGSNYGYTF.

The chain combines TRBV5-5 with TRBJ1-5, with D tentatively TRBD1 (5 bases). Germline CDR1 SGHKS, CDR2 YYEKEE (reference sequence). The CDR3 consists of 13 residues. Trimming pared 1 base from V and 4 bases from J, leaving 6 bases between. In nucleotides, the CDR3 is TGTGCCAGCAGCTTGCAGGGAAATCAGCCCCAGCATTTT. Its protein product is CASSLQGNQPQHF.

The rearrangement joins TRBV19 to TRBJ2-4, with TRBD1 matching over 9 bases. V shed 7 bases and J 7 bases; nucleotides not matched to a gene: 11. Germline V gene sequence: CDR1 LNHDA, CDR2 SQIVND (reference sequence). The CDR3 extends over 15 amino acids. The CDR3 loop reads CASMMDRGIGNIQYF. The CDR3 DNA sequence: TGTGCCAGTATGATGGACAGGGGCATTGGGAACATTCAGTACTTC.

This rearrangement joins TRBV6-1 to TRBJ1-2; TRBD1 matches 9 bases. The CDR3 consists of 18 residues. V dropped 3 bases and J dropped 3; count of bases not matched to a gene: 14. The germline V gene encodes CDR1 MNHNS and CDR2 SASEGT. The CDR3 sequence: CASSEPLEDRGPDYGYTF. In DNA, the CDR3 is TGTGCCAGCAGTGAGCCACTTGAGGACAGGGGTCCGGACTATGGCTACACCTTC.

The chain joins TRBV7-2 to TRBJ2-3; D is uncertain. CDR1 is SGHTA and CDR2 is FQGNSA in the germline V gene. The CDR3 loop spans 14 amino acids. Trimming shortened V by 5 bases and J by 6 bases, and 15 bases separated the two germline ends. The CDR3 bases are TGTGCCAGCAGCCCCAACGTCCGGCGGGATACGCAGTATTTT. Its protein product is CASSPNVRRDTQYF.